One and the same sample provided the 21 T cell receptor beta chains below, sequenced in a study of cytomegalovirus exposure and HLA in healthy donors. PCR amplification relied on 60 Vbeta primers (plus 13 Jbeta primers). Profiled with immunoSEQ multiplex PCR; TCRdb holds only in-frame clones, not every one. The sample records about 170,000 clones, about 80% being singletons. The source material was PBMCs. These receptor sequences come from a female donor in good health and CMV-seronegative.

The J gene is TRBJ2-7, the V gene TRBV7-2; 9 bases line up with TRBD2. The CDR3 totals 15 residues. V was pared by 4 bases and J by 7 bases, with 11 bases of the junction left unmatched. Germline lookup yields CDR1 SGHTA and CDR2 FQGNSA. The CDR3 DNA follows: TGTGCCAGCAGCTGGGGGCCAGGTCTAGCGGGAGAGCAGTACTTC. Its protein product is CASSWGPGLAGEQYF.

The V and J genes are TRBV6-5 and TRBJ1-1, with 7 bases aligning to TRBD1. The V gene end was trimmed by 2 bases and the J gene end by 11 bases; junction bases not matched to a gene: 8. Germline CDR1 is MNHEY and CDR2 is SVGAGI. This CDR3 is 13 amino acids long. CDR3 sequence (DNA): TGTGCCAGCAGTTACCTAACAGGGGCTATGGCTTTCTTT. Protein sequence: CASSYLTGAMAFF.

V is TRBV7-9 and J is TRBJ2-1; D is perhaps TRBD2 (7 bases). Germline V lookup: CDR1 SEHNR, CDR2 FQNEAQ (reference sequence). The CDR3 length is 15 residues. The germline V and J ends were trimmed by 7 bases and 9 bases, with 22 bases remaining between them. CDR3 nucleotide sequence: TGTGCCAGCATTAAGGAGGGGGGGACCACGGGTGAGCAGTTCTTC. Amino acid sequence: CASIKEGGTTGEQFF.

The chain employs TRBV2 and TRBJ1-2; the match to TRBD1 covers 7 bases. The CDR3 spans 15 residues. V was pared by 6 bases and J by 7 bases, with 14 bases of the junction left unmatched. Germline CDR1 reads SNHLY; CDR2 reads FYNNEI. The CDR3 region is CASRIEQGSAAGYTF. For the CDR3, the DNA is TGTGCCAGCAGGATCGAACAGGGGTCGGCGGCTGGCTACACCTTC.

The table lists this clone with a few counts. V usage is TRBV5-6 and J usage is TRBJ1-4, with D unresolved. Germline assignment: CDR1 SGHDT and CDR2 YYEEEE. The CDR3 sequence is 13 residues long. With 4 bases removed from V and 7 bases from J, the gap between germline ends came to 11 bases. The CDR3 here is CASSIRTPEKLFF. The CDR3 DNA reads as TGTGCCAGCAGCATCAGGACTCCTGAAAAACTGTTTTTT. Variable domain in full (rest from reference TRBV5-6 and TRBJ1-4): DAGVTQSPTHLIKTRGQQVTLRCSPKSGHDTVSWYQQALGQGPQFIFQYYEEEERQRGNFPDRFSGHQFPNYSSELNVNALLLGDSALYLCASSIRTPEKLFFGSGTQLSVL.

The V and J genes are TRBV6-5 and TRBJ1-1; D gene ambiguous. V lost 0 bases to trimming and J lost 6 bases, with 11 bases between them. Germline CDR1 is MNHEY and CDR2 is SVGAGI. The CDR3 is 14 amino acids. CDR3 DNA: TGTGCCAGCAGTTACTCGCGATCTCAAGCTGAAGCTTTCTTT. Amino acids: CASSYSRSQAEAFF.

The table lists this clone with a count of one. The chain has TRBV19 and TRBJ2-5, with D uncertain. Trimming pared 1 base from V and 1 base from J, leaving 10 bases between. The CDR3 is 15 amino acids. Germline values: CDR1 LNHDA, CDR2 SQIVND (reference sequence). Here the CDR3 DNA reads TGTGCCAGTAGTATAGCGGCGGCGTCCCAAGAGACCCAGTACTTC. It codes for CASSIAAASQETQYF.

This rearrangement joins TRBV5-1 to TRBJ2-1; the match to TRBD1 covers 8 bases. The CDR3 loop spans 16 amino acids. Germline CDR1 is SGHRS and CDR2 is YFSETQ. V gave up 2 bases and J gave up 0 bases; unmatched junction bases: 4. The CDR3 coding sequence is TGCGCCAGCAGCTTTACCACAGGGGGCTCCTACAATGAGCAGTTCTTC. Translation: CASSFTTGGSYNEQFF.

This rearrangement joins TRBV6-4 to TRBJ2-1; the match to TRBD2 covers 8 bases. From germline, CDR1 is MRHNA and CDR2 SNTAGT. The CDR3 spans 15 residues. Unmatched junction bases numbered 9, after V lost 4 bases and J lost 7 bases. The CDR3 coding sequence is TGTGCCAGCAGTGCCCTAGCGGGTGCGAAGAATGAGCAGTTCTTC. Its translation is CASSALAGAKNEQFF.

In this sample, this clone turned up once. This chain joins TRBV2 and TRBJ2-1; possibly TRBD2 for D (5 bases). V lost 6 bases to trimming and J lost 12 bases, with 21 bases between them. Germline CDR1 and CDR2: SNHLY and FYNNEI. This CDR3 spans 14 amino acids. The CDR3 DNA reads TGTGCCAGCAGGGCGGTAGCGAGTCGTTCGGTGCAGTTCTTC. It is translated as CASRAVASRSVQFF. The complete variable domain, with remaining parts taken from reference TRBV2 and TRBJ2-1, reads EPEVTQTPSHQVTQMGQEVILRCVPISNHLYFYWYRQILGQKVEFLVSFYNNEISEKSEIFDDQFSVERPDGSNFTLKIRSTKLEDSAMYFCASRAVASRSVQFFGPGTRLTVL.

The V and J genes are TRBV11-1 and TRBJ1-2, with unresolved D. Trimming took off 5 bases at V and 9 bases at J, with 16 bases between the two ends. The CDR3 is 13 residues long. The V gene's germline CDR1 is SGHAT and CDR2 FQDESV (reference sequence). The CDR3 reads CASSSAVPTSYTF. The CDR3 region has the DNA TGTGCCAGCAGCAGCGCAGTACCCACAAGCTACACCTTC.

The genes are TRBV30 and TRBJ1-2, with D possibly matching TRBD1 (5 bases). CDR3 length: 12 residues. The V end was cut by 1 base, the J end by 4 bases, with 7 bases between. Germline CDR1 is GTSNPN and CDR2 is SVGIG (reference sequence). The CDR3 loop reads CAWSAGIYGYTF. The CDR3 DNA is TGTGCCTGGAGTGCAGGGATCTATGGCTACACCTTC.

In its sample, this clone was seen a few times. The chain combines TRBV30 with TRBJ1-1; D unresolved. The length of the CDR3 is 13 residues. V was cut by 5 bases and J by 1 base, with 11 bases left in between. Germline-derived CDR1 and CDR2 are GTSNPN and SVGIG (reference sequence). CDR3 loop: CAWRPGRNTEAFF. Here the CDR3 DNA reads TGTGCCTGGCGGCCAGGCAGGAACACTGAAGCTTTCTTT. Using reference TRBV30 and TRBJ1-1 for the parts outside the CDR3, the full variable domain is SQTIHQWPATLVQPVGSPLSLECTVEGTSNPNLYWYRQAAGRGLQLLFYSVGIGQISSEVPQNLSASRPQDRQFILSSKKLLLSDSGFYLCAWRPGRNTEAFFGQGTRLTVV.

The gene calls are TRBV7-3 and TRBJ2-1, with TRBD1 as a possible D gene (5 bases). CDR3 length equals 14 residues. Trimming stripped 5 bases from V and 5 bases from J, with 13 bases between. The germline CDR1 and CDR2 sequences are SGHTA and FQGTGA. CDR3 protein: CASSISDRNNEQFF. The CDR3 nucleotides are TGTGCCAGCAGCATATCCGACAGAAACAATGAGCAGTTCTTC.

The CDR3 sequence: CASGRGGHEQFF. The CDR3, as DNA: TGTGCCAGCGGTCGAGGAGGGCATGAGCAGTTCTTC. The chain is built from TRBV9 and TRBJ2-1, with D perhaps TRBD2 (6 bases). Trimming left V 7 bases short and J 8 bases short, with 13 bases between. Germline CDR1 SGDLS, CDR2 YYNGEE. The CDR3 has 12 residues.

CDR3 sequence reads: CATSRGLTNTFYGYTF. The CDR3 DNA sequence: TGTGCCACCAGCAGAGGGTTGACTAATACGTTCTATGGCTACACCTTC. The chain uses TRBV15 and TRBJ1-2; D uncertain. CDR1 and CDR2 from the germline V gene are LNHNV and YYDKDF (reference sequence). V was cut by 1 base and J by 4 bases, with 16 bases left in between. The length of the CDR3 is 16 residues.

The chain couples TRBV5-5 to TRBJ2-5, with 8 nucleotides matching TRBD1. From germline, CDR1 is SGHKS and CDR2 YYEKEE (reference sequence). Trimming took 0 bases from V and 4 from J; bases not matched to a gene: 11. CDR3 length: 17 amino acids. CDR3 amino acids: CASSLGLGQGSGETQYF. CDR3 nucleotide sequence: TGTGCCAGCAGCTTGGGTCTTGGACAGGGTTCGGGAGAGACCCAGTACTTC. The entire variable domain, with the rest obtained from reference TRBV5-5 and TRBJ2-5, is as follows: DAGVTQSPTHLIKTRGQQVTLRCSPISGHKSVSWYQQVLGQGPQFIFQYYEKEERGRGNFPDRFSARQFPNYSSELNVNALLLGDSALYLCASSLGLGQGSGETQYFGPGTRLLVL.

CDR3: CAKGVPTGYGYTF. The CDR3 DNA sequence: TGTGCAAAAGGAGTCCCCACAGGCTATGGCTACACCTTC. The chain links TRBV30 to TRBJ1-2; D is possibly TRBD1 (5 bases). Per germline, CDR1 GTSNPN and CDR2 SVGIG (reference sequence). CDR3 length: 13 amino acids.

V is TRBV27 and J is TRBJ2-4; D possibly corresponds to TRBD2 (5 bases). V lost 3 bases and J lost 7, with 10 bases in between. Germline V lookup: CDR1 MNHEY, CDR2 SMNVEV (reference sequence). The CDR3 is 13 residues long. Here the CDR3 reads CASSFLLENIQYF. The CDR3 nucleotides read TGTGCCAGCAGTTTCTTACTAGAGAACATTCAGTACTTC.

Points on this clone: The sample carries other DNA sequences with the same CDR3. The chain joins TRBV9 to TRBJ1-1; D gene unclear. Germline V gives CDR1 SGDLS, CDR2 YYNGEE. This CDR3 region has 13 residues. The V gene lost 0 bases and the J gene lost 5 bases, with 8 bases spanning the gap. The CDR3 DNA reads TGTGCCAGCAGCGTAGGAGGAAGGACTGAAGCTTTCTTT. Translation gives CASSVGGRTEAFF.

The chain couples TRBV2 to TRBJ2-1, with 7 positions matching TRBD2. V lost 2 bases, J lost 9 bases, and 4 bases stayed unmatched. The germline gives CDR1 SNHLY, CDR2 FYNNEI. The CDR3 extends over 13 amino acids. CDR3 sequence: CASSELAGGEQFF. The DNA for the CDR3 is TGTGCCAGCAGTGAATTAGCGGGCGGTGAGCAGTTCTTC. Supplemented by reference TRBV2 and TRBJ2-1, the full variable domain reads EPEVTQTPSHQVTQMGQEVILRCVPISNHLYFYWYRQILGQKVEFLVSFYNNEISEKSEIFDDQFSVERPDGSNFTLKIRSTKLEDSAMYFCASSELAGGEQFFGPGTRLTVL.